This T cell receptor (beta chain) was found in a study of T cell repertoires in cytomegalovirus infection. Study-level results: Frequencies of public TCR beta families were cumulated, and this identified carriers of CMV plus the relevant HLA. The ex vivo response showed dominance by HLA-C-restricted CMV-specific TCR beta clonotypes.

This clonotype was counted a few times. Its antigen is currently unknown. TCRdb itself ran the reads through MiXCR, one entry per CDR3 protein. The sample holds 230,000 or so distinct CDR3 sequences, about a sixth seen once. In germline, CDR1 is MDHEN, CDR2 SYDVKM. V was shortened by 5 bases and J by 7 bases, with 11 bases between the two germline ends. This CDR3 has 12 amino acids. This sequence originates from a human donor in good health (CMV status not recorded). Some clones in this sample may be carry-over from other donors' samples. This sequence joins TRBV28 and TRBJ1-2; weak D call: TRBD1 (5 bases). Input material: CD8+ T cells from PBMCs. The CDR3 reads CASSVGTSGYTF. The CDR3, as DNA: TGTGCCAGCAGTGTCGGGACGTCTGGCTACACCTTC.